What follows describes a single TCR beta chain. This entry comes from a study of cytomegalovirus exposure and HLA in healthy donors. Germline values: CDR1 SGHTA, CDR2 FQGNSA. Trimming removed 0 bases at V and 9 bases at J, with 8 bases between. This CDR3 has 12 amino acids. Only in-frame clones appear in the TCRdb table, and some are missing; sequencing was by immunoSEQ multiplex PCR. This table holds some 110,000 clones, around 88% found once. The receptor was isolated from a young man in good health and CMV-seronegative. The chain has TRBV7-2 and TRBJ1-2; D is unresolved. Sequencing was carried out using PBMCs. The CDR3: CASSLATTSYTF. CDR3 coding DNA: TGTGCCAGCAGCTTAGCTACCACTAGCTACACCTTC.